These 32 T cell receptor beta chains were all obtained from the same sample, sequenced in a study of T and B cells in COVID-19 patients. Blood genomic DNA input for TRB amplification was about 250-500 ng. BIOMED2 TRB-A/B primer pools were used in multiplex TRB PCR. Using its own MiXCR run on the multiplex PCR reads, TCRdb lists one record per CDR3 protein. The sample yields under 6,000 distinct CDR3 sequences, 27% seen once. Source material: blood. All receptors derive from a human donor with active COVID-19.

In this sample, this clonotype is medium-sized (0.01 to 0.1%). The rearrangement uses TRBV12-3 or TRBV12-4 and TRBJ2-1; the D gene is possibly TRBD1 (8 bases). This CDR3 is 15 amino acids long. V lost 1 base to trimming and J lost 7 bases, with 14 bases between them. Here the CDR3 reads CASSLVQGGTNEQFF. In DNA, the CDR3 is TGTGCCAGCAGTTTAGTACAGGGGGGGACGAATGAGCAGTTCTTC.

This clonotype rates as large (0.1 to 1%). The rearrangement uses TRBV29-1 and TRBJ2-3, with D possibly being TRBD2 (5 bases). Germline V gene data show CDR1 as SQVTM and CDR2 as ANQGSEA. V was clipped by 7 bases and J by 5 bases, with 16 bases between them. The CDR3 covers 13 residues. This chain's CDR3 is CSAHALLEDTQYF. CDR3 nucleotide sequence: TGCAGCGCCCATGCCCTACTAGAAGATACGCAGTATTTT.

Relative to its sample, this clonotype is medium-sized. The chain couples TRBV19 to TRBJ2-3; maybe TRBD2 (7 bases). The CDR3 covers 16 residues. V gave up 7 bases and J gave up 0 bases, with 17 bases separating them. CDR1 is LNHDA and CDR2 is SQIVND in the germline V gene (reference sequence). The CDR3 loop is CASNGAGALSTDTQYF. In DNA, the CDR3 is TGTGCCAGTAATGGGGCGGGGGCATTAAGCACAGATACGCAGTATTTT.

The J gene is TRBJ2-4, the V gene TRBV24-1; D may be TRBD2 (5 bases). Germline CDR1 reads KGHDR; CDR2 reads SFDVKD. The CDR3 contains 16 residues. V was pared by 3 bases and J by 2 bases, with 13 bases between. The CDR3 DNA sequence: TGTGCCACCAGTGATGCGGTCCCGGGGACCAAAAACATTCAGTACTTC. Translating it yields CATSDAVPGTKNIQYF.

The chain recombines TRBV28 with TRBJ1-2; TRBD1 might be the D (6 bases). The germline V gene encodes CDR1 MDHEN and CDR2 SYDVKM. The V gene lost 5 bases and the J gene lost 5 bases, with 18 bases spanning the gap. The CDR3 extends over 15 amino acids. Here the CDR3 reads CASSPPIGGTYGYTF. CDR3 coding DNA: TGTGCCAGCAGTCCTCCGATAGGGGGGACATATGGCTACACCTTC.

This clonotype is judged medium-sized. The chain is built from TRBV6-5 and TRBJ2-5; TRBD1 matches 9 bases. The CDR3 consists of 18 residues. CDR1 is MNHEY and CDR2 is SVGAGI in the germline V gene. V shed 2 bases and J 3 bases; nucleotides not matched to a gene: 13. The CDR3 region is CASSYHRQGGWKEETQYF. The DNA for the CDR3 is TGTGCCAGCAGTTACCACCGACAGGGGGGTTGGAAGGAAGAGACCCAGTACTTC.

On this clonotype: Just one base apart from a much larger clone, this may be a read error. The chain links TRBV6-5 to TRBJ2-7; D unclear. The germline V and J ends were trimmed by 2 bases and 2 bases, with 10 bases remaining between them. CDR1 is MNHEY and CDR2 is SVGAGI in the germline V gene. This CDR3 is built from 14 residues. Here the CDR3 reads CASSYRRQTYEQYF. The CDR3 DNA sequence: TGTGCCAGCAGTTACCGACGGCAGACCTACGAGCAGTACTTC.

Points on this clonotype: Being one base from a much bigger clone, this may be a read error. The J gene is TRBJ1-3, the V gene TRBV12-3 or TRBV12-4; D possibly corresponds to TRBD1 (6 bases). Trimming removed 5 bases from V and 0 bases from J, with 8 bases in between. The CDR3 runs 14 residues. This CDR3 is CASSRTASGNTIYF. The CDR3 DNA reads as TGTGCCAGCAGTCGGACAGCCTCTGGAAACACCATATATTTT.

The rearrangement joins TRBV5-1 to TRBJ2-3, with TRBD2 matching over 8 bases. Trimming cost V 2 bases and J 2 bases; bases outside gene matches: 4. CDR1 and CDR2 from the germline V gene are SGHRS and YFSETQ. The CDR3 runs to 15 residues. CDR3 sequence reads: CASSLLAGPTDTQYF. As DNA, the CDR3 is TGCGCCAGCAGCTTATTAGCGGGACCCACAGATACGCAGTATTTT.

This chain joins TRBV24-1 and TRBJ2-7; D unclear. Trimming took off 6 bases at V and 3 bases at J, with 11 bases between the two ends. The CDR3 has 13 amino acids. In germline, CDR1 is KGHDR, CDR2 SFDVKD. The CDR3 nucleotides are TGTGCCACCAGTAGGGCAGCTGACTACGAGCAGTACTTC. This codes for CATSRAADYEQYF.

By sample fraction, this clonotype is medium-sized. The CDR3 reads CASSTDRGPYGYTF. CDR3 nucleotide sequence: TGTGCCAGTAGCACGGACAGGGGGCCGTATGGCTACACCTTC. The chain combines TRBV19 with TRBJ1-2, with 11 bases identical to TRBD1. The CDR3 runs 14 residues. The J segment lost 5 bases and the V segment lost 6 bases, leaving 5 bases of the junction unmatched. Germline loops: CDR1 LNHDA, CDR2 SQIVND (reference sequence).

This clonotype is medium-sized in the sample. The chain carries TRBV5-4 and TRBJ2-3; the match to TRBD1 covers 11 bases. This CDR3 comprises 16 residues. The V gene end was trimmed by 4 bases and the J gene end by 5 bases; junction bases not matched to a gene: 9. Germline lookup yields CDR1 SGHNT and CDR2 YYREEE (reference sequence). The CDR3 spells CASSLEQGQGGDTQYF. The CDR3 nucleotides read TGTGCCAGCAGCCTGGAGCAGGGACAGGGGGGAGATACGCAGTATTTT.

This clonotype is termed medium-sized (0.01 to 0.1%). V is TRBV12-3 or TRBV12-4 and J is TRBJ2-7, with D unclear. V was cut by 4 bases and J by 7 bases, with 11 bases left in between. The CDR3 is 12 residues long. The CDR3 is CASSSPLLEQYF. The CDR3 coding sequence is TGTGCCAGCAGTTCGCCTCTACTTGAGCAGTACTTC.

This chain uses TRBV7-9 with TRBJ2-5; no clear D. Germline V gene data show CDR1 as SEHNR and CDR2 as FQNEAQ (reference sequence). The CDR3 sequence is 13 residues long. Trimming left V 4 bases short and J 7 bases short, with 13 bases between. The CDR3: CASSSLTTRTQYF. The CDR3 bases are TGTGCCAGCAGCTCCCTTACGACCAGGACCCAGTACTTC.

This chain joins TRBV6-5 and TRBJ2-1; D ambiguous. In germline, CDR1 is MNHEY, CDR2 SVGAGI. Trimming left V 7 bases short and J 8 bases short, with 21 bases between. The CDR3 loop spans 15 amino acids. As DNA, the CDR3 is TGTGCCAGCACCAAGAGAGGTCCTGACACCGATGAGCAGTTCTTC. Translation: CASTKRGPDTDEQFF.

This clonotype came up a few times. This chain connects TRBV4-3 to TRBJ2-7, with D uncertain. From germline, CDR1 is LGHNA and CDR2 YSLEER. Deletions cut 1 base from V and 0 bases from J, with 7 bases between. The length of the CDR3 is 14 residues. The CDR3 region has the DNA TGCGCCAGCAGCCAAGGGCCGGGCTCCTACGAGCAGTACTTC. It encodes CASSQGPGSYEQYF.

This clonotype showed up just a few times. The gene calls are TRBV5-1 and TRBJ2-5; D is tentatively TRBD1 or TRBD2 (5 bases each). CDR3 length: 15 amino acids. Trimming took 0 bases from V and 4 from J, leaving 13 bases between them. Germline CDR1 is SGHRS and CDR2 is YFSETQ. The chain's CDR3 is CASSLAGKGTETQYF. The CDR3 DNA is TGCGCCAGCAGCTTGGCAGGGAAGGGGACAGAGACCCAGTACTTC.

The CDR3 DNA reads TGTGCCAGCAGTTACTCGCCCAGTCACACTGAAGCTTTCTTT. It yields the protein CASSYSPSHTEAFF. The chain is built from TRBV6-5 and TRBJ1-1; no reliable D call. The V gene's germline CDR1 is MNHEY and CDR2 SVGAGI. The CDR3 contains 14 residues. V lost 0 bases and J 3 bases, leaving 8 bases between the germline ends.

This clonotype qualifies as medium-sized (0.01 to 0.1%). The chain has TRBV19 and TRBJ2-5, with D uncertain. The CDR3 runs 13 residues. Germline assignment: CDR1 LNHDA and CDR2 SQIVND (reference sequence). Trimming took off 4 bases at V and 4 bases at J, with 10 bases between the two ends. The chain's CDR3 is CASSKDETETQYF. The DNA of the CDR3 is TGTGCCAGTAGTAAGGACGAGACAGAGACCCAGTACTTC.

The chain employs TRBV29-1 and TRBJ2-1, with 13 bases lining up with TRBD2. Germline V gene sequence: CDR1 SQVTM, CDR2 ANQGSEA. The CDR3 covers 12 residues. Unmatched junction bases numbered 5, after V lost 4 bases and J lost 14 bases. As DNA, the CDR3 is TGCAGCGTTGGGACTAGCGGGAGAATTAAGTTCTTC. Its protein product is CSVGTSGRIKFF.

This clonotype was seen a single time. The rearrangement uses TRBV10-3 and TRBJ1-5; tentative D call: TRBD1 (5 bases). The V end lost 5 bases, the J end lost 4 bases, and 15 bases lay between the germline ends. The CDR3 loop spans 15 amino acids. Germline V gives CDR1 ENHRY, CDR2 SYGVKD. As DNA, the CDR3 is TGTGCCATCAGTCCCGACAGCCTAAGAAATCAGCCCCAGCATTTT. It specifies CAISPDSLRNQPQHF.

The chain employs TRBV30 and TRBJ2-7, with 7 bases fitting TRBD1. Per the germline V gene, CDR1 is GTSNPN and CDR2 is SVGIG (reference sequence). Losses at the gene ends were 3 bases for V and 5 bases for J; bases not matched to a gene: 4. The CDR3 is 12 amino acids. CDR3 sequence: CAWRGQGDEQYF. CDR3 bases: TGTGCCTGGAGAGGCCAGGGGGACGAGCAGTACTTC.

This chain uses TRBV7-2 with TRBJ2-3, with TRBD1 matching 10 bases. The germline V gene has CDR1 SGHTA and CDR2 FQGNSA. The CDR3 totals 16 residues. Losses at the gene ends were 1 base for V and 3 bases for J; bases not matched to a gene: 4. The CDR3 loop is CASSLERTGGTDTQYF. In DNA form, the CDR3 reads TGTGCCAGCAGCTTAGAAAGGACAGGGGGTACAGATACGCAGTATTTT.

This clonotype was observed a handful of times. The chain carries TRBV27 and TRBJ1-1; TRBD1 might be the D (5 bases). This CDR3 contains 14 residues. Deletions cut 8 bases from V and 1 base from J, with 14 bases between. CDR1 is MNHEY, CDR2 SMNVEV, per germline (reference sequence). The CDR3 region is CASLRGDSNTEAFF. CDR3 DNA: TGTGCCAGCTTACGGGGGGATTCGAACACTGAAGCTTTCTTT.

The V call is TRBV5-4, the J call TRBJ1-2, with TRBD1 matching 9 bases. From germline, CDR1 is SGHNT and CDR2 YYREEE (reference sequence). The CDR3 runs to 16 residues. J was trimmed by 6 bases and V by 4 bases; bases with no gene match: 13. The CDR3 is CASSRGQGTPYHGYTF. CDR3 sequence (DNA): TGTGCCAGCAGCCGCGGACAGGGGACTCCTTACCATGGCTACACCTTC.

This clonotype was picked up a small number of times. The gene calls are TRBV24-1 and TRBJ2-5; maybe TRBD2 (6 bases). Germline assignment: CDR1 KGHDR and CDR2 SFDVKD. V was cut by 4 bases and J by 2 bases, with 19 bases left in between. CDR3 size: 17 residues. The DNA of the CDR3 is TGTGCCACCAGTGACCCCTCCCGCGGGACGTATCAAGAGACCCAGTACTTC. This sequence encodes CATSDPSRGTYQETQYF.

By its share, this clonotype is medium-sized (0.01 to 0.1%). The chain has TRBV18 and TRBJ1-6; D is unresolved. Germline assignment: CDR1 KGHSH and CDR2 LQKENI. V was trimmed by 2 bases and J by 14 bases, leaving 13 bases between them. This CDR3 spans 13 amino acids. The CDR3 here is CASSPRVARTLHF. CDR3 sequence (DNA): TGTGCCAGCTCACCAAGGGTTGCAAGGACCCTCCACTTT.

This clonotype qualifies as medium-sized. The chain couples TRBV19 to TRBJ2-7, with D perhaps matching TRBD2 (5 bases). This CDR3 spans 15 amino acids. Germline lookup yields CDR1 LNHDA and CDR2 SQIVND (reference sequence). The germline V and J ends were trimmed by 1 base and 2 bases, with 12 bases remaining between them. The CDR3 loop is CASSIGAVGTYEQYF. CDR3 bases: TGTGCCAGTAGTATAGGGGCAGTCGGGACCTACGAGCAGTACTTC.

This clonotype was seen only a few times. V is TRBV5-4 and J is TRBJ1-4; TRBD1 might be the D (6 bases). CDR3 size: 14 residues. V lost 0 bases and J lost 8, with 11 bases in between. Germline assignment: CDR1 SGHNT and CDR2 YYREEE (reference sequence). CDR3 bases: TGTGCCAGCAGCTTGGCGGGGGCTGAAGAAAAACTGTTTTTT. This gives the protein CASSLAGAEEKLFF. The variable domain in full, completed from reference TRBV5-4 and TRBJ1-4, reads ETGVTQSPTHLIKTRGQQVTLRCSSQSGHNTVSWYQQALGQGPQFIFQYYREEENGRGNFPPRFSGLQFPNYSSELNVNALELDDSALYLCASSLAGAEEKLFFGSGTQLSVL.

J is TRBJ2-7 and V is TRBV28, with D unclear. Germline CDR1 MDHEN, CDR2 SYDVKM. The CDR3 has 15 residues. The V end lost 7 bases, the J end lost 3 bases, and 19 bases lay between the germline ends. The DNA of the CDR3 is TGTGCCAGCAACCAATTGACGGATCTCCTCTACGAGCAGTACTTC. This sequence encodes CASNQLTDLLYEQYF.

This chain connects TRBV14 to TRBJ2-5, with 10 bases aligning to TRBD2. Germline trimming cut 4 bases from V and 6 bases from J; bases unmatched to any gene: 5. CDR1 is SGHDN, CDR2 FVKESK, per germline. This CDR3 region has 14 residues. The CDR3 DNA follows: TGTGCCAGCAGCCCCGGGACTAGCGCCAAGACCCAGTACTTC. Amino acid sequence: CASSPGTSAKTQYF.

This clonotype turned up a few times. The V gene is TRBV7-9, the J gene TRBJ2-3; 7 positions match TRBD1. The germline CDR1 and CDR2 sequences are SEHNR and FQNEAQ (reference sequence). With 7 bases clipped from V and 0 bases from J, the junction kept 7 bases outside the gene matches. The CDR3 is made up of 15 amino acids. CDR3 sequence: CASTFGTASTDTQYF. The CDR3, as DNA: TGTGCCAGCACCTTCGGGACAGCTAGCACAGATACGCAGTATTTT.